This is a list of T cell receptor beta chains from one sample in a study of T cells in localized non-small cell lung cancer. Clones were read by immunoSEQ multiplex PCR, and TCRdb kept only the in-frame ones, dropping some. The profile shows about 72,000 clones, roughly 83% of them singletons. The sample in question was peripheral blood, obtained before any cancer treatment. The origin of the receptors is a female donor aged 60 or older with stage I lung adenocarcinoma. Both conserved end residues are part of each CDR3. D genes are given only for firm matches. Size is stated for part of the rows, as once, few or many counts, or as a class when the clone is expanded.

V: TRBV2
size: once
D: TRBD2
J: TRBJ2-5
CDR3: CASSEPSGRAKKTQYF
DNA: TGTGCCAGCAGTGAACCTAGCGGGAGGGCCAAAAAGACCCAGTACTTC

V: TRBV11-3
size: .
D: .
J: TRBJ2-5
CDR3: CASSAASKETQYF
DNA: TGTGCCAGCAGCGCCGCTAGTAAGGAGACCCAGTACTTC

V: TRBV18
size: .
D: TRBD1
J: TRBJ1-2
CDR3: CASSTGQNYGYTF
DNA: TGTGCCAGCTCCACGGGACAGAACTATGGCTACACCTTC

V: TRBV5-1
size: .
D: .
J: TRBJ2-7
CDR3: CASSLKSGDRGSYEQYF
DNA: TGCGCCAGCAGCTTGAAGTCGGGTGATCGCGGATCCTACGAGCAGTACTTC

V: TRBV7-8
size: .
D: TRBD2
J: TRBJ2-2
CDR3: CASSSFRGGADTGELFF
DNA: TGTGCCAGCAGCTCCTTTCGGGGGGGCGCGGACACCGGGGAGCTGTTTTTT

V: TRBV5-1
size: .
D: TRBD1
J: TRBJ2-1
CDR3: CASSLGQGGGHEQFF
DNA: TGCGCCAGCAGCTTGGGACAGGGGGGCGGGCATGAGCAGTTCTTC

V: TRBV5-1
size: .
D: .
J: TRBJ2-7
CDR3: CASSSDPGRREQYF
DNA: TGCGCCAGCAGCTCGGACCCAGGGCGAAGGGAGCAGTACTTC

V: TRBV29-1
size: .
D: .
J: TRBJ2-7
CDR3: CSVLNTASSYEQYF
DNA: TGCAGCGTTTTAAATACAGCGAGTTCCTACGAGCAGTACTTC

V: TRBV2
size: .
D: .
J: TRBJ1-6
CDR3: CASRITGGESPLHF
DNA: TGTGCCAGCAGAATCACGGGGGGAGAATCACCCCTCCACTTT

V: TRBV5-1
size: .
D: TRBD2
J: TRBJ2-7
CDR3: CASSFSGGAYEQYF
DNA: TGCGCCAGCAGCTTTAGCGGGGGGGCCTACGAGCAGTACTTC

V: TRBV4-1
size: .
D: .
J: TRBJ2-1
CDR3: CASSQDGRRGSEQFF
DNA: TGCGCCAGCAGCCAAGATGGTCGTCGCGGCTCCGAGCAGTTCTTC

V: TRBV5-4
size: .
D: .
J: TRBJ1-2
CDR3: CASSLDLEGLRGYTF
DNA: TGTGCCAGCAGCTTGGACTTAGAGGGGCTCCGTGGCTACACCTTC

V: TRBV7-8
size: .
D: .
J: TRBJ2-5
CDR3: CASQEAETQYF
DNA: TGTGCCAGCCAAGAAGCTGAGACCCAGTACTTC

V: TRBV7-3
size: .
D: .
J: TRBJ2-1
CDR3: CASSRTTGRGEEQFF
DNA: TGTGCCAGCAGCCGAACGACAGGGCGGGGCGAGGAGCAGTTCTTC

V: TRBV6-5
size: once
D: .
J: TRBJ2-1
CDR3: CASSYVAVDPREQFF
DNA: TGTGCCAGCAGTTACGTAGCGGTGGACCCCAGGGAGCAGTTCTTC

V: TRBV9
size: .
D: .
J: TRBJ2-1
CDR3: CASSVVPGSYNEQFF
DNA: TGTGCCAGCAGCGTAGTTCCGGGCTCCTACAATGAGCAGTTCTTC

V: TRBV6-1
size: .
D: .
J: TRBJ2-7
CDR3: CASSMQDYEQYF
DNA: TGTGCCAGCAGTATGCAGGACTACGAGCAGTACTTC

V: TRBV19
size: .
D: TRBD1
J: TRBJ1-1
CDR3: CASSTGQGRYTEAFF
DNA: TGTGCCAGTAGTACAGGACAGGGAAGATACACTGAAGCTTTCTTT

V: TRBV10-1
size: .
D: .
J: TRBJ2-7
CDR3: CASSDPGSYEQYF
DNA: TGCGCCAGCAGTGATCCAGGGTCCTACGAGCAGTACTTC

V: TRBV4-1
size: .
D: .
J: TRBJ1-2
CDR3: CASSQDRGQPAYGYTF
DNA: TGCGCCAGCAGCCAAGATCGAGGACAGCCGGCTTATGGCTACACCTTC

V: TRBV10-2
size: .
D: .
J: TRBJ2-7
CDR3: CASSAELRLWYF
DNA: TGCGCCAGCAGTGCTGAGCTTCGATTATGGTACTTC

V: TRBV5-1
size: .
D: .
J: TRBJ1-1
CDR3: CASSLGGRAEAFF
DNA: TGCGCCAGCAGCTTGGGTGGACGGGCTGAAGCTTTCTTT

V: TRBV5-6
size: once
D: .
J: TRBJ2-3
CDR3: CASSLAFTDTQYF
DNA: TGTGCCAGCAGCTTGGCCTTCACAGATACGCAGTATTTT

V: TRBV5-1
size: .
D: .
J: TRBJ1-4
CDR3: CASRRDGRPGEKLFF
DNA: TGCGCCAGCAGGAGAGATGGGCGGCCTGGTGAAAAACTGTTTTTT

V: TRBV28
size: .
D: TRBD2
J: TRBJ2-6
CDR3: CASSSSGGGSGANVLTF
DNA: TGTGCCAGCAGTTCTAGCGGAGGCGGCTCTGGGGCCAACGTCCTGACTTTC

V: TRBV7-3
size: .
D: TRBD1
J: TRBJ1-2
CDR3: CASSYDRGLGYTF
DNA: TGTGCCAGCAGCTACGACAGGGGCCTTGGCTACACCTTC

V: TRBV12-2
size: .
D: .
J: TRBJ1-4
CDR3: CASRFRGRRRNEKLFF
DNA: TGTGCAAGTCGCTTTAGGGGCAGGCGCCGTAATGAAAAACTGTTTTTT

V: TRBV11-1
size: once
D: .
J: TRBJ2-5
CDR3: CASSPARQETQYF
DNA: TGTGCCAGCAGCCCAGCCAGGCAAGAGACCCAGTACTTC

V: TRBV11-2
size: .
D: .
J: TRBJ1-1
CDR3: CASSLDLTSPRPNTEAFF
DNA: TGTGCCAGCAGCTTAGATCTGACCTCGCCCCGCCCGAACACTGAAGCTTTCTTT